A selection of T cell receptor beta chains follows, all from one sample in a study of blood T cell repertoires in COVID-19. Assay: immunoSEQ multiplex PCR; the TCRdb copy retains only in-frame clones and omits some. The sample holds about 170,000 clones, just under 85% seen once. Sample: peripheral blood. The receptor set was obtained from a woman aged 80 or over with acute or convalescent COVID-19. CDR3s leave out the opening cysteine and the closing phenylalanine or tryptophan. Fields, in order: V gene, J gene, CDR3 protein.

TRBV19	TRBJ2-2	ASRAGTGTGTGELF
TRBV5-1	TRBJ2-7	ASSLMAGADYEQY
TRBV3-1/TRBV3-2	TRBJ2-4	ASSPNLAGGPFDIQY
TRBV7-2	TRBJ2-7	ASSSEGWGLREQY
TRBV2	TRBJ2-1	ASSEGTVSHFEQF
TRBV19	TRBJ1-5	ASSSRVRQHQPQH
TRBV18	TRBJ1-6	ASSPLSGRGDSPLH
TRBV11-2	TRBJ2-3	ASSPYSQDTQY
TRBV4-1	TRBJ1-5	ASSQLLTDNQPQH
TRBV29-1	TRBJ1-5	SVGEGFQPQH
TRBV2	TRBJ2-1	ASRPPPGSYNEQF
TRBV6-6	TRBJ1-2	ASSRVTGAEGYT
TRBV14	TRBJ1-2	ASSQASRGYGYT
TRBV19	TRBJ2-7	ASSLGRDFYEQY
TRBV29-1	TRBJ2-2	SAAGLVAGELF
TRBV18	TRBJ1-1	ASSLTEANTEAF
TRBV6-1	TRBJ2-1	ASSELSGRTSGSRGNEQF
TRBV6-6	TRBJ2-3	ASSSLKSDTQY
TRBV10-2	TRBJ2-1	ASRRGLAGLSSYNEQF
TRBV24-1	TRBJ2-1	ATSDPTGHEQF
TRBV3-1/TRBV3-2	TRBJ2-5	ASSQIPQETQY
TRBV7-2	TRBJ2-7	ASSTSGYSYEQY
TRBV18	TRBJ2-7	ASSPTGRGSYEQY
TRBV6-5	TRBJ1-2	ASSYSDGSYGYT
TRBV7-2	TRBJ2-3	ASSSTSRPSGSTDTQY
TRBV7-2	TRBJ1-5	ASSPDRNQPQH
TRBV19	TRBJ1-1	ASSIGPGQGRTEAF
TRBV19	TRBJ2-4	ASSVQGQLAKNIQY
TRBV15	TRBJ2-1	ATSEWGTLYNEQF
TRBV3-1/TRBV3-2	TRBJ1-2	ASSQDRYGYT
TRBV5-4	TRBJ2-7	ASSPGTSGTYEQY
TRBV6-5	TRBJ1-6	ASNIGSEASPLH
TRBV5-4	TRBJ2-7	ASSSWTSDYEQY
TRBV5-5	TRBJ2-4	ASSLRGPGTGDPSKNIQY
TRBV27	TRBJ2-2	ASSLLGGSRAGELF